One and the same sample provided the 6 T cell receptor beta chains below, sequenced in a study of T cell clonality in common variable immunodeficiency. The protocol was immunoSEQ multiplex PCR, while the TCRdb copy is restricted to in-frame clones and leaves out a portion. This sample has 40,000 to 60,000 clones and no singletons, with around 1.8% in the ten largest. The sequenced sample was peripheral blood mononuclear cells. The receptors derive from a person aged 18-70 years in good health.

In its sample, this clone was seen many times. This CDR3 is CASSSSGYYNEQFF. The covered CDR3 bases are TGTGCCAGCAGTTCTAGCGGTTACTACAATGAG. The chain recombines TRBV6-2 or TRBV6-3 with TRBJ2-1; 7 bases fit TRBD2. The sequence runs out 3 residues before the end of the CDR3; the remainder is reconstructed from the germline J gene. This CDR3 is built from 14 residues. J lost 3 bases, V lost 4 bases, and 3 bases had no gene match. The germline CDR1 and CDR2 sequences are MNHEY and SVGEGT.

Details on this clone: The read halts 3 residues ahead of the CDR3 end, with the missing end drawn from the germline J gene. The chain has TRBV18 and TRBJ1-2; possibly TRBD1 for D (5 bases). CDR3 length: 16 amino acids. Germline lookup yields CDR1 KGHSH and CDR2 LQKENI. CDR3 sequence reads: CASLGALQGGSDTYTF. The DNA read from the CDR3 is TGTGCCAGCTTAGGGGCCCTCCAGGGAGGGTCAGATACC.

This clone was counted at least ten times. Here the CDR3 reads CASSPWGGRVEQFF. The CDR3 bases that were read are TGTGCCAGCAGCCCCTGGGGCGGCCGGGTTGAG. The chain joins TRBV12-3 or TRBV12-4 to TRBJ2-1; maybe TRBD1 (5 bases). The CDR3 end is not reached by the read, which stops 3 residues before it; the germline J gene fills it in. This CDR3 contains 14 residues. The V end lost 6 bases, the J end lost 9 bases, and 18 bases lay between the germline ends.

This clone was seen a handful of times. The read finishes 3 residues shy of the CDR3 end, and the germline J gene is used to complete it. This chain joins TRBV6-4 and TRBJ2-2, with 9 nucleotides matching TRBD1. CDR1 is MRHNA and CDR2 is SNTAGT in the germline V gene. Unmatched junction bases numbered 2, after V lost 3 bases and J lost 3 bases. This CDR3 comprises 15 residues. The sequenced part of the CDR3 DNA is TGTGCCAGCAGTGAACAGGGGGCATACACCGGGGAG. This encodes CASSEQGAYTGE. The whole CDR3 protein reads CASSEQGAYTGELFF.

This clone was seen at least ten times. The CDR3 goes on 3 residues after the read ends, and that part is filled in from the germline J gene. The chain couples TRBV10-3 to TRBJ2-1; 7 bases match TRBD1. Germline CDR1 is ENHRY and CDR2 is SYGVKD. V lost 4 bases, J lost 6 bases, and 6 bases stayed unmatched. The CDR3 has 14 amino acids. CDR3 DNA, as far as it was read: TGTGCCATCAGTGTTGAGGGGGCGGTCAATGAG. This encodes CAISVEGAVNE. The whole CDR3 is CAISVEGAVNEQFF.

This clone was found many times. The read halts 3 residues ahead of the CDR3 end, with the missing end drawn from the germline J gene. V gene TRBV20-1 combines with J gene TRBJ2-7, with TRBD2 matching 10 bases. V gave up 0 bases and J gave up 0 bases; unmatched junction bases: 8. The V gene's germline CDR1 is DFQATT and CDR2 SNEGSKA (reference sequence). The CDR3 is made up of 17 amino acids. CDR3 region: CSARDLAGASSSYEQYF. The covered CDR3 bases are TGCAGTGCTAGAGATCTAGCGGGAGCATCATCCTCCTACGAG.